Sequencing of this T cell receptor (beta chain) was carried out in a study of CD8+ T cells in alopecia areata. After isolation, RNA underwent reverse transcription to generate cDNA as the sequencing template. Here immunoSEQ multiplex PCR was the method, and the copy in TCRdb shows in-frame clones only, minus some. This sample carries 140,000 or so clones, 62% of them seen once, and the ten largest clones take 36%. V was shortened by 3 bases and J by 0 bases, with 6 bases between the two germline ends. This CDR3 is built from 12 residues. In germline, CDR1 is GTSNPN, CDR2 SVGIG (reference sequence). The material sequenced was CD8+ T cells sorted from blood. The clonotype originates from a human donor in good health. This chain links TRBV30 with TRBJ2-7, with D unresolved. CDR3 bases: TGTGCCTGGAGATCGAGCTCCTACGAGCAGTACTTC. Its translation: CAWRSSSYEQYF.